These 25 T cell receptor beta chains were sequenced from one sample in a study of T cell responses to AZD1222 COVID-19 vaccine. Some clones are missing from TCRdb's copy, which holds only in-frame ones; the method was immunoSEQ multiplex PCR. The sample holds approximately 70,000 clones, less than 85% seen once. The source was peripheral blood, collected 28 days after the second AZD1222 dose. The origin of the receptors is an adult who received the AZD1222 COVID-19 vaccine.

The chain uses TRBV14 and TRBJ2-5; D ambiguous. V lost 1 base and J 3 bases, leaving 12 bases between the germline ends. The CDR3 consists of 15 residues. Germline loops: CDR1 SGHDN, CDR2 FVKESK. In DNA form, the CDR3 reads TGTGCCAGCAGCCAAGTTATTCCCAGCAAAGAGACCCAGTACTTC. Protein: CASSQVIPSKETQYF.

The chain combines TRBV5-5 with TRBJ2-3; 8 bases align to TRBD2. CDR1 and CDR2 from the germline V gene are SGHKS and YYEKEE (reference sequence). The length of the CDR3 is 16 residues. V lost 4 bases and J lost 4; bases outside the gene matches: 11. CDR3 bases: TGTGCCAGCAGCCTAACGGGGCGGGAGGTGGCAGATACGCAGTATTTT. Residues: CASSLTGREVADTQYF.

V gene TRBV19 combines with J gene TRBJ2-6, with D perhaps TRBD2 (5 bases). Germline lookup yields CDR1 LNHDA and CDR2 SQIVND (reference sequence). V was cut by 7 bases and J by 0 bases, with 16 bases left in between. The CDR3 covers 17 residues. The CDR3 DNA reads as TGTGCCAGTACCCCAATACGAGGACTCTCTGGGGCCAACGTCCTGACTTTC. This gives the protein CASTPIRGLSGANVLTF. The variable domain in full, completed from reference TRBV19 and TRBJ2-6, reads DGGITQSPKYLFRKEGQNVTLSCEQNLNHDAMYWYRQDPGQGLRLIYYSQIVNDFQKGDIAEGYSVSREKKESFPLTVTSAQKNPTAFYLCASTPIRGLSGANVLTFGAGSRLTVL.

The rearrangement joins TRBV6-1 to TRBJ2-5, with D possibly TRBD2 on 6 matching bases. Germline CDR1 and CDR2: MNHNS and SASEGT. V lost 1 base and J 3 bases, leaving 9 bases between the germline ends. CDR3 length: 14 residues. The CDR3 DNA is TGTGCCAGCAGTGAAGTCGGGGGAGAAGAGACCCAGTACTTC. Residues: CASSEVGGEETQYF.

This clone showed up just once. The rearrangement joins TRBV6-1 to TRBJ2-7; D might be TRBD1 (5 bases). CDR3 length: 12 residues. Per the germline V gene, CDR1 is MNHNS and CDR2 is SASEGT. Between the trimmed V and J ends, which lost 2 bases and 5 bases, there was a span of 7 bases. CDR3 in DNA: TGTGCCAGCAGTGAAAGGGGTAACGAGCAGTACTTC. Translated, it gives CASSERGNEQYF.

This clone has a single count. The sample contains more than one DNA sequence encoding this CDR3. The chain carries TRBV2 and TRBJ2-7, with D perhaps being TRBD1 or TRBD2 (5 bases each). CDR3 length: 12 residues. Germline CDR1 SNHLY, CDR2 FYNNEI. V lost 5 bases, J lost 3 bases, and 8 bases lay in between. DNA of the CDR3: TGTGCCAGCAGTCGGGACGACTACGAGCAGTACTTC. It encodes CASSRDDYEQYF.

V and J are TRBV28 and TRBJ2-5, with a possible D match to TRBD2 (6 bases). Trimming took off 11 bases at V and 3 bases at J, with 16 bases between the two ends. The CDR3 length is 13 residues. Germline loops: CDR1 MDHEN, CDR2 SYDVKM. DNA for the CDR3: TGTGCCGGTGGAGGCGGGGCGGAAGAGACCCAGTACTTC. Protein product: CAGGGGAEETQYF.

The chain couples TRBV7-2 to TRBJ2-1; tentative D call: TRBD2 (5 bases). V was trimmed by 5 bases and J by 7 bases, leaving 18 bases between them. Germline V gene data show CDR1 as SGHTA and CDR2 as FQGNSA. The CDR3 sequence is 15 residues long. This CDR3 reads CASSARPSDSNEQFF. CDR3 coding DNA: TGTGCCAGCAGCGCCCGTCCCTCGGACTCGAATGAGCAGTTCTTC.

The chain uses TRBV20-1 and TRBJ2-2; D gene unclear. Trimming pared 3 bases from V and 4 bases from J, leaving 12 bases between. The germline gives CDR1 DFQATT, CDR2 SNEGSKA (reference sequence). This CDR3 comprises 14 residues. The CDR3 DNA reads TGCAGTGCTAGTAGGCGTTGGAGCACCGGGGAGCTGTTTTTT. Translating it yields CSASRRWSTGELFF.

CDR3 region: CASSRQWDTYNEQFF. CDR3 DNA sequence: TGTGCCAGCAGTCGTCAGTGGGACACCTACAATGAGCAGTTCTTC. The chain couples TRBV27 to TRBJ2-1, with D possibly matching TRBD1 (6 bases). CDR3 length: 15 amino acids. V lost 5 bases and J lost 2, with 13 bases in between. Germline lookup yields CDR1 MNHEY and CDR2 SMNVEV (reference sequence).

V gene TRBV24-1 combines with J gene TRBJ2-1; 13 nucleotides align to TRBD2. V shed 3 bases, J shed 7 bases, and the junction held 11 bases outside the gene matches. Per germline, CDR1 KGHDR and CDR2 SFDVKD. The CDR3 has 18 amino acids. The CDR3 loop is CATSDVTSGRALWNEQFF. For the CDR3, the DNA is TGTGCCACCAGTGATGTTACTAGCGGGAGGGCCCTTTGGAATGAGCAGTTCTTC.

The J gene is TRBJ2-3, the V gene TRBV7-3; 8 nucleotides agree with TRBD2. The CDR3 is 15 amino acids. Trimming at V came to 4 bases and at J to 4 bases, leaving 7 bases not matched to a gene. Per germline, CDR1 SGHTA and CDR2 FQGTGA. CDR3 in amino acids: CASSSLREDADTQYF. The CDR3 nucleotides are TGTGCCAGCAGCTCCCTGCGGGAGGATGCAGATACGCAGTATTTT.

This chain uses TRBV24-1 with TRBJ2-1; 11 bases are shared with TRBD1. V lost 4 bases to trimming and J lost 7 bases; unmatched junction nucleotides: 5. The CDR3 totals 15 residues. CDR1 and CDR2 from the germline V gene are KGHDR and SFDVKD. CDR3 amino acids: CATSDAGQGDNEQFF. CDR3 DNA sequence: TGTGCCACCAGTGACGCGGGACAGGGGGATAATGAGCAGTTCTTC.

The chain has TRBV19 and TRBJ2-4; D ambiguous. The CDR3 loop spans 14 amino acids. Trimming stripped 0 bases from V and 6 bases from J, with 9 bases between. Germline-derived CDR1 and CDR2 are LNHDA and SQIVND (reference sequence). In DNA, the CDR3 is TGTGCCAGTAGTATAGACAGGAGTTCAAACATTCAGTACTTC. It is translated as CASSIDRSSNIQYF.

The rearrangement uses TRBV18 and TRBJ1-6, with no clear D. Trimming took off 4 bases at V and 10 bases at J, with 20 bases between the two ends. The CDR3 covers 16 residues. Germline CDR1 and CDR2: KGHSH and LQKENI. CDR3 nucleotide sequence: TGTGCCAGCTCACAGCTCGATCGGGGTATGGAATCACCCCTCCACTTT. As protein: CASSQLDRGMESPLHF.

This chain links TRBV25-1 with TRBJ2-7; D ambiguous. Germline loops: CDR1 MGHDK, CDR2 SYGVNS. Trimming removed 4 bases from V and 0 bases from J, with 10 bases in between. The CDR3 has 14 amino acids. The CDR3 coding sequence is TGTGCCAGCAGTGGTGACGGAGTCTCCTACGAGCAGTACTTC. This encodes CASSGDGVSYEQYF.

This clone occurred a few times. V is TRBV5-6 and J is TRBJ1-1; D not resolved. V lost 0 bases and J lost 0, with 9 bases in between. The germline gives CDR1 SGHDT, CDR2 YYEEEE. The CDR3 extends over 15 amino acids. This chain's CDR3 is CASSLVGSMNTEAFF. CDR3 DNA: TGTGCCAGCAGCTTGGTAGGGTCGATGAACACTGAAGCTTTCTTT.

The rearrangement links TRBV11-1 to TRBJ1-1; D gene ambiguous. The CDR3 has 13 residues. Germline V CDR1 and CDR2: SGHAT, FQDESV (reference sequence). V lost 1 base to trimming and J lost 3 bases, with 6 bases between them. The CDR3 nucleotides read TGTGCCAGCAGCTTAGTGGCGGACACTGAAGCTTTCTTT. This sequence encodes CASSLVADTEAFF. The whole variable domain, remainder taken from reference TRBV11-1 and TRBJ1-1, is EAEVAQSPRYKITEKSQAVAFWCDPISGHATLYWYRQILGQGPELLVQFQDESVVDDSQLPKDRFSAERLKGVDSTLKIQPAELGDSAMYLCASSLVADTEAFFGQGTRLTVV.

The genes are TRBV6-5 and TRBJ2-1, with a weak D call TRBD2 (6 bases). Germline CDR1 is MNHEY and CDR2 is SVGAGI. V was shortened by 4 bases and J by 13 bases, with 17 bases between the two germline ends. This CDR3 contains 13 residues. The CDR3 sequence is CASSFPGTPFQFF. CDR3 DNA: TGTGCCAGCAGTTTTCCCGGGACTCCCTTCCAGTTCTTC.

V is TRBV10-1 and J is TRBJ2-1, with 8 bases fitting TRBD2. This CDR3 contains 15 residues. Germline CDR1 WNHNN, CDR2 SYGVQD (reference sequence). J gave up 4 bases and V 0 bases, and 2 bases lay outside the gene matches. The CDR3 spells CASSESGGGYNEQFF. The CDR3 DNA follows: TGCGCCAGCAGTGAGTCGGGCGGGGGGTACAATGAGCAGTTCTTC.

This chain connects TRBV19 to TRBJ1-6; D unresolved. Trimming took 3 bases from V and 8 from J, leaving 11 bases between them. This CDR3 comprises 14 residues. Germline lookup yields CDR1 LNHDA and CDR2 SQIVND (reference sequence). In DNA, the CDR3 is TGTGCCAGTAGTATCCCCCACCCGGATTCACCCCTCCACTTT. This codes for CASSIPHPDSPLHF.

This rearrangement joins TRBV23-1 to TRBJ2-2, with a tentative D call TRBD1 (6 bases). TRBV23-1 belongs to the ORF category, with a function that is uncertain. This CDR3 contains 16 residues. V was clipped by 0 bases and J by 6 bases, with 14 bases between them. Here the CDR3 reads CASSQSPFEGAGELFF. For the CDR3, the DNA is TGCGCCAGCAGTCAATCGCCGTTCGAGGGGGCCGGGGAGCTGTTTTTT.

This clone was counted once. The chain couples TRBV7-9 to TRBJ2-5, with 15 bases identical to TRBD2. The V gene's germline CDR1 is SEHNR and CDR2 FQNEAQ (reference sequence). The CDR3 has 18 amino acids. V gave up 4 bases and J gave up 1 base; unmatched junction bases: 7. The CDR3: CASSSGTSGGISQETQYF. The CDR3 bases are TGTGCCAGCAGCTCGGGGACTAGCGGGGGGATTTCCCAAGAGACCCAGTACTTC.

The chain joins TRBV7-3 to TRBJ2-1; TRBD2 aligns across 12 bases. Losses at the gene ends were 4 bases for V and 6 bases for J; bases not matched to a gene: 10. The V gene's germline CDR1 is SGHTA and CDR2 FQGTGA. The CDR3 length is 17 residues. The CDR3 sequence: CASSSMASGRGSNEQFF. The DNA for the CDR3 is TGTGCCAGCAGCTCAATGGCTAGCGGGAGGGGGAGCAATGAGCAGTTCTTC.

The genes are TRBV3-1 (or the pseudogene TRBV3-2) and TRBJ1-1, with D hard to call. The CDR3 loop spans 13 amino acids. Trimming took 0 bases from V and 4 from J, leaving 6 bases between them. Germline V gives CDR1 LGHDT, CDR2 YNNKEL (reference sequence). The CDR3 here is CASSQEEVTEAFF. The DNA for the CDR3 is TGTGCCAGCAGCCAAGAAGAAGTCACTGAAGCTTTCTTT.